This TCR beta chain is drawn from a study of type 1 and type 2 diabetes patients. Looking at the study overall: Donors were type 1 diabetes, type 2 diabetes, or nondiabetic controls. CD4+ or CD8+ T cells were positively selected from PBMCs with microbeads. General study findings and limits: Type 2 diabetes and control samples shared highly correlated V and J usage, averaging around 0.97.

The length of the CDR3 is 14 residues. Germline assignment: CDR1 SGHTA and CDR2 FQGNSA. Trimming pared 2 bases from V and 1 base from J, leaving 5 bases between. The table lists this clonotype with a few counts. What it recognizes is unknown. The PCR template was genomic DNA. A primer set of 30 forward and 13 reverse primers amplified the CDR3. TCRdb ran MiXCR on the multiplex PCR reads and lists one entry per CDR3 protein. The sample shows more than 250,000 distinct CDR3 sequences, approximately 45% of them seen only once. The J gene is TRBJ2-2, the V gene TRBV7-2, with D possibly being TRBD2 (5 bases). The TCR sequence derives from a man in his late teens or twenties with type 2 diabetes. The sample comprised peripheral blood mononuclear cells (PBMCs). Here the CDR3 DNA reads TGTGCCAGCAGCTTAAGCGGGAACACCGGGGAGCTGTTTTTT. Translation gives CASSLSGNTGELFF.